This T cell receptor beta chain was sequenced during a study of OX40 agonist ivuxolimab in advanced cancers. As for the study in general: Dosing consisted of intravenous ivuxolimab at 0.01 to 10 mg/kg every 2 weeks. Previous treatment with anti-PD-1, anti-PD-L1 or anti-CTLA-4 therapy was allowed; roughly 40% had received some.

Germline CDR1 is SGHRS and CDR2 is YFSETQ. The V end lost 5 bases, the J end lost 0 bases, and 15 bases lay between the germline ends. The CDR3 contains 16 residues. Some clones are missing from TCRdb's copy, which holds only in-frame ones; the method was immunoSEQ multiplex PCR. The top ten clones hold around 3.1% of a sample with more than 15,000 clones, 75% to 85% of them seen once. Comment on this clone: Antigen unknown.

Notes on the study in general: Nonresponders included some who also had low normalized T-cell clonal expansion.

The rearrangement joins TRBV5-1 to TRBJ2-1; D may be TRBD2 (5 bases). The receptor was isolated from an adult with an advanced solid tumor such as melanoma, head and neck, liver or kidney cancer. The material sequenced was CD4+ or CD8+ T cells sorted from blood, taken in a trial of the OX40 agonist ivuxolimab. The CDR3 spells CASSAQDSISYNEQFF. As DNA, the CDR3 is TGCGCCAGCAGTGCTCAGGACTCGATCTCCTACAATGAGCAGTTCTTC.